A single sample is the source of the 20 T cell receptor beta chains below, sequenced in a study of blood T cells in healthy people across ages. Sample-barcoded 5' priming and a J-beta primer mix drove a second PCR of about 7 to 12 cycles. TCRdb itself ran the 5' RACE reads through MiXCR, one entry per CDR3 protein. Among about 1.1 million distinct CDR3 sequences listed, under 40% were seen once. Material for sequencing was blood. The receptors come from a man aged 18-30 years in good health.

The chain is built from TRBV10-3 and TRBJ1-5; 10 positions match TRBD1. V gave up 9 bases and J gave up 5 bases; unmatched junction bases: 10. The CDR3 runs to 15 residues. The germline V gene has CDR1 ENHRY and CDR2 SYGVKD. CDR3 nucleotide sequence: TGTGCCATAGGGGACTCCGGGACAGGGGATCAGCCCCAGCATTTT. Encoded protein: CAIGDSGTGDQPQHF.

The J gene is TRBJ2-1, the V gene TRBV12-3 or TRBV12-4; D uncertain. Trimming pared 4 bases from V and 3 bases from J, leaving 16 bases between. CDR3 length: 16 residues. In nucleotides, the CDR3 is TGTGCCAGCAGTTCTCCCCTGGGGATGGACTACAATGAGCAGTTCTTC. Its protein is CASSSPLGMDYNEQFF.

This clonotype was found a few times. The chain recombines TRBV7-3 with TRBJ2-3; D tentatively fits TRBD1 or TRBD2 (5 bases each). The CDR3 length is 15 residues. V was trimmed by 0 bases and J by 2 bases, leaving 9 bases between them. Germline V gene data show CDR1 as SGHTA and CDR2 as FQGTGA. Written as DNA, the CDR3 is TGTGCCAGCAGCTTAACGGGGGTTATCACAGATACGCAGTATTTT. Residues: CASSLTGVITDTQYF.

V and J are TRBV19 and TRBJ2-3; D is perhaps TRBD2 (5 bases). Germline V gene lookup returns CDR1 LNHDA and CDR2 SQIVND (reference sequence). The CDR3 consists of 13 residues. Deletions cut 7 bases from V and 1 base from J, with 9 bases between. CDR3 sequence: CASNPGGTDTQYF. CDR3 DNA: TGTGCCAGTAACCCCGGGGGCACAGATACGCAGTATTTT.

Notes on this clonotype: One base away lies a much larger clone, so this may be a sequencing read error. The rearrangement uses TRBV7-2 and TRBJ2-5; D call uncertain. The germline V gene has CDR1 SGHTA and CDR2 FQGNSA. The CDR3 has 12 amino acids. DNA of the CDR3: TGTGCCGGCAGCTTTTATGTACAGACCCAGTACTTC. Protein sequence: CAGSFYVQTQYF.

In this sample, this clonotype turned up a few times. At one end, the junction sequence differs from germline, possibly due to a read error. The rearrangement uses TRBV7-7 and TRBJ2-5; tentative D call: TRBD1 (5 bases). The J call may be mistaken, given a closer DNA end match to TRBJ2-7. CDR3 length: 13 amino acids. The germline V gene encodes CDR1 SSHAT and CDR2 FNYEAQ (reference sequence). The CDR3 spells CASSPDIGDEQYF. CDR3 nucleotide sequence: TGTGCTAGCAGCCCGGACATCGGCGACGAGCAGTACTTC.

This clonotype was detected a few times. The genes are TRBV20-1 and TRBJ1-6; D gene ambiguous. V was pared by 7 bases and J by 0 bases, with 7 bases between. This CDR3 region has 13 residues. CDR1 is DFQATT, CDR2 SNEGSKA, per germline (reference sequence). CDR3 region: CSGLDSYNSPLHF. CDR3 bases: TGCAGTGGTCTGGACTCCTATAATTCACCCCTCCACTTT.

CDR3 in DNA: TGTGCCAGCAGCTTAAGTCTGCAGGAAAACTCTGGAAACACCATATATTTT. It yields the protein CASSLSLQENSGNTIYF. This sequence joins TRBV7-9 and TRBJ1-3, with D unresolved. This CDR3 is 17 amino acids long. V lost 2 bases to trimming and J lost 0 bases, with 14 bases between them. Germline V CDR1 and CDR2: SEHNR, FQNEAQ (reference sequence). The full variable domain, its missing parts supplied by reference TRBV7-9 and TRBJ1-3, is DTGVSQNPRHKITKRGQNVTFRCDPISEHNRLYWYRQTLGQGPEFLTYFQNEAQLEKSRLLSDRFSAERPKGSFSTLEIQRTEQGDSAMYLCASSLSLQENSGNTIYFGEGSWLTVV.

The rearrangement uses TRBV19 and TRBJ2-1; 8 bases agree with TRBD1. Trimming cost V 10 bases and J 3 bases; bases outside gene matches: 20. Germline V gives CDR1 LNHDA, CDR2 SQIVND (reference sequence). CDR3 size: 18 residues. CDR3 residues: CANTTWASDRGGYNEQFF. CDR3 DNA sequence: TGTGCCAATACCACATGGGCCTCAGACAGGGGCGGCTACAATGAGCAGTTCTTC.

V and J are TRBV24-1 and TRBJ2-1; D gene ambiguous. Germline V gene data show CDR1 as KGHDR and CDR2 as SFDVKD. The V end was cut by 3 bases, the J end by 4 bases, with 9 bases between. The CDR3 has 14 amino acids. As DNA, the CDR3 is TGTGCCACCAGTGATGGGCTACCGTACAATGAGCAGTTCTTC. Its translation: CATSDGLPYNEQFF.

This clonotype was seen once. This chain uses TRBV30 with TRBJ1-4, with D unresolved. Per germline, CDR1 GTSNPN and CDR2 SVGIG (reference sequence). Trimming removed 4 bases at V and 4 bases at J, with 7 bases between. This CDR3 region has 12 residues. The CDR3 protein is CAWKPGNEKLFF. Written as DNA, the CDR3 is TGTGCCTGGAAACCTGGTAATGAAAAACTGTTTTTT.

The CDR3 DNA reads TGCGCCAGCAGGGTCTCAGATCAAGATACGCAGTATTTT. It specifies CASRVSDQDTQYF. This chain joins TRBV5-1 and TRBJ2-3; D gene uncertain. Germline CDR1 and CDR2: SGHRS and YFSETQ. CDR3 length: 13 residues. V was cut by 5 bases and J by 5 bases, with 12 bases left in between.

This clonotype was found a few times. The chain recombines TRBV3-1 with TRBJ1-4, with TRBD1 matching 9 bases. The ends lost 3 bases at V and 7 bases at J; junction bases unmatched: 6. The germline V gene encodes CDR1 LGHDT and CDR2 YNNKEL (reference sequence). The CDR3 length is 15 residues. CDR3 in DNA: TGTGCCAGCAGCCAGGGGGGACAGGGCAGTGAAAAACTGTTTTTT. Amino acid sequence: CASSQGGQGSEKLFF.

CDR3 protein: CASSYSGMIQPQHF. DNA for the CDR3: TGTGCCAGCAGTTACTCAGGGATGATTCAGCCCCAGCATTTT. V usage is TRBV6-2 or TRBV6-3 and J usage is TRBJ1-5; D call uncertain. CDR3 length: 14 residues. Trimming removed 0 bases from V and 6 bases from J, with 9 bases in between. Germline V gene lookup returns CDR1 MNHEY and CDR2 SVGEGT.

Remarks on this clonotype: A much larger clone sits a single nucleotide away, making a read error possible. The V and J genes are TRBV6-4 and TRBJ2-1; the match to TRBD2 covers 8 bases. The J call is in doubt because the DNA end fits TRBJ2-7 better. Germline-derived CDR1 and CDR2 are MRHNA and SNTAGT. The CDR3 runs 15 residues. This CDR3 reads CASSDSGGSYNEQYF. In DNA, the CDR3 is TGTGCCAGCAGTGACAGCGGGGGCTCCTACAATGAGCAGTACTTC.

About this clonotype itself: A much larger clone differs by one base, so this may be a read error. The chain has TRBV28 and TRBJ2-7, with 12 nucleotides matching TRBD2. The trim removed 5 bases at V and 7 bases at J, leaving 9 bases unmatched. The length of the CDR3 is 15 residues. CDR1 and CDR2 from the germline V gene are MDHEN and SYDVKM. CDR3 residues: CASSMTSGGYNEQYF. CDR3 nucleotides: TGTGCCAGCAGTATGACTAGCGGGGGATACAATGAGCAGTACTTC.

The chain carries TRBV4-3 and TRBJ2-1, with 15 bases matching TRBD2. Germline CDR1 is LGHNA and CDR2 is YSLEER. With 4 bases clipped from V and 4 bases from J, the junction kept 5 bases outside the gene matches. The CDR3 is 17 residues long. The chain's CDR3 is CASSLRTSGGVYNEQFF. The CDR3 DNA follows: TGCGCCAGCAGCCTCCGGACTAGCGGGGGGGTTTACAATGAGCAGTTCTTC.

This chain joins TRBV5-1 and TRBJ2-1; D ambiguous. The DNA end is a closer match to TRBJ2-7, so the J assignment may be wrong. CDR1 is SGHRS, CDR2 YFSETQ, per germline. This CDR3 is built from 15 residues. In DNA, the CDR3 is TGCGCCAGCAGCTTGGACTCCTCGGTCTACAATGAGCAGTACTTC. This codes for CASSLDSSVYNEQYF.

The gene calls are TRBV20-1 and TRBJ2-1; D could derive from TRBD1 or TRBD2 (5 bases each). Germline-derived CDR1 and CDR2 are DFQATT and SNEGSKA (reference sequence). The germline V and J ends were trimmed by 2 bases and 5 bases, with 13 bases remaining between them. The CDR3 has 14 amino acids. CDR3 amino acids: CSARIPGRDNEQFF. For the CDR3, the DNA is TGCAGTGCTAGAATACCGGGACGGGACAATGAGCAGTTCTTC.

The rearrangement uses TRBV20-1 and TRBJ2-3; no clear D. The CDR3 sequence is 14 residues long. In germline, CDR1 is DFQATT, CDR2 SNEGSKA (reference sequence). V lost 2 bases, J lost 2 bases, and 11 bases lay in between. The CDR3 sequence is CSARSLLLTDTQYF. The CDR3 coding sequence is TGCAGTGCTAGATCCCTACTCCTCACAGATACGCAGTATTTT.